The 14 T cell receptor beta chains below come from one sample, sequenced in a study of glioma-infiltrating T cells after dendritic cell vaccination. Generated by immunoSEQ multiplex PCR, the TCRdb table keeps only in-frame clones and is missing some. The data show around 97,000 clones, roughly four fifths seen once. The starting material was blood, obtained before dendritic cell vaccination. These receptors were obtained from a human donor with glioblastoma.

This clone was recorded once. The V gene is TRBV5-5, the J gene TRBJ1-1, with TRBD1 matching 9 bases. The CDR3 runs to 16 residues. V lost 4 bases, J lost 3 bases, and 10 bases stayed unmatched. Germline V gene data show CDR1 as SGHKS and CDR2 as YYEKEE (reference sequence). CDR3 DNA: TGTGCCAGCAGCCCAACAGGGGGCGAGTTTCACACTGAAGCTTTCTTT. Amino acids: CASSPTGGEFHTEAFF. The full variable domain, rest sourced from reference TRBV5-5 and TRBJ1-1, is DAGVTQSPTHLIKTRGQQVTLRCSPISGHKSVSWYQQVLGQGPQFIFQYYEKEERGRGNFPDRFSARQFPNYSSELNVNALLLGDSALYLCASSPTGGEFHTEAFFGQGTRLTVV.

The rearrangement links TRBV16 to TRBJ1-6; D is perhaps TRBD1 (5 bases). Germline CDR1 reads KGHSY; CDR2 reads FQNENV. The CDR3 extends over 15 amino acids. The V end lost 0 bases, the J end lost 9 bases, and 12 bases lay between the germline ends. The CDR3 DNA sequence: TGTGCCAGCAGCCAATCTCGCCAGGGAGGTTCACCCCTCCACTTT. Residues: CASSQSRQGGSPLHF. Drawing the rest from reference TRBV16 and TRBJ1-6, the complete variable domain is GEEVAQTPKHLVRGEGQKAKLYCAPIKGHSYVFWYQQVLKNEFKFLISFQNENVFDETGMPKERFSAKCLPNSPCSLEIQATKLEDSAVYFCASSQSRQGGSPLHFGNGTRLTVT.

V and J are TRBV6-5 and TRBJ1-1; no firm D call. V was cut by 0 bases and J by 1 base, with 12 bases left in between. The CDR3 is 16 residues long. The germline V gene encodes CDR1 MNHEY and CDR2 SVGAGI. The CDR3 nucleotides are TGTGCCAGCAGTTACTCGAGATTTCGGAGGAACACTGAAGCTTTCTTT. Its protein product is CASSYSRFRRNTEAFF.

The chain is built from TRBV18 and TRBJ1-3; D gene ambiguous. Germline V CDR1 and CDR2: KGHSH, LQKENI. Trimming shortened V by 2 bases and J by 3 bases, and 11 bases separated the two germline ends. CDR3 size: 15 residues. Here the CDR3 reads CASSPGGRVGNTIYF. The CDR3 nucleotides read TGTGCCAGCTCACCAGGAGGAAGGGTTGGAAACACCATATATTTT. The full variable domain, with the rest looked up from reference TRBV18 and TRBJ1-3, is NAGVMQNPRHLVRRRGQEARLRCSPMKGHSHVYWYRQLPEEGLKFMVYLQKENIIDESGMPKERFSAEFPKEGPSILRIQQVVRGDSAAYFCASSPGGRVGNTIYFGEGSWLTVV.

V usage is TRBV6-5 and J usage is TRBJ2-7; TRBD2 might be the D (5 bases). V lost 7 bases and J lost 2, with 18 bases in between. The CDR3 runs to 15 residues. CDR1 MNHEY and CDR2 SVGAGI come from the germline V gene. The CDR3, as DNA: TGTGCCAGCACCCCGGAGGCAGGAAGCCCCTACGAGCAGTACTTC. It yields the protein CASTPEAGSPYEQYF.

The chain links TRBV28 to TRBJ1-1; no clear D. The V and J ends lost 1 base and 5 bases respectively, with 14 bases between them. CDR1 MDHEN and CDR2 SYDVKM come from the germline V gene. The CDR3 length is 15 residues. The CDR3 region is CASSLYGEGRTEAFF. The CDR3, as DNA: TGTGCCAGCAGTTTATACGGGGAGGGTAGAACTGAAGCTTTCTTT.

V gene TRBV29-1 combines with J gene TRBJ1-1; D uncertain. From germline, CDR1 is SQVTM and CDR2 ANQGSEA. V dropped 1 base and J dropped 1 base, with 13 bases sitting between them. The CDR3 is 15 amino acids. CDR3 in DNA: TGCAGCGTTGAAGCGTACAGAGAGCCGAACACTGAAGCTTTCTTT. Translating it yields CSVEAYREPNTEAFF.

This clone showed up just a few times. The chain joins TRBV6-5 to TRBJ2-3, with 7 nucleotides matching TRBD1. J was trimmed by 6 bases and V by 5 bases; bases with no gene match: 8. This CDR3 has 14 residues. Per germline, CDR1 MNHEY and CDR2 SVGAGI. DNA for the CDR3: TGTGCCAGCAGTACAGGGGTTGGTGTGGATACGCAGTATTTT. It yields the protein CASSTGVGVDTQYF.

V is TRBV30 and J is TRBJ1-6, with a possible D match to TRBD1 (6 bases). Trimming took off 5 bases at V and 5 bases at J, with 13 bases between the two ends. Germline values: CDR1 GTSNPN, CDR2 SVGIG (reference sequence). The CDR3 length is 14 residues. The CDR3 DNA reads as TGTGCCTGGGAACAGGGATTTGATAATTCACCCCTCCACTTT. Its translation is CAWEQGFDNSPLHF. Combining the CDR3 with reference TRBV30 and TRBJ1-6 gives the whole variable domain SQTIHQWPATLVQPVGSPLSLECTVEGTSNPNLYWYRQAAGRGLQLLFYSVGIGQISSEVPQNLSASRPQDRQFILSSKKLLLSDSGFYLCAWEQGFDNSPLHFGNGTRLTVT.

CDR3 DNA sequence: TGTGCCAGCAGCGTTACAGGGTTTGGGGCCGGGGAGCTGTTTTTT. Translating gives CASSVTGFGAGELFF. The chain carries TRBV9 and TRBJ2-2, with D perhaps TRBD1 (6 bases). Germline CDR1 SGDLS, CDR2 YYNGEE. Trimming left V 2 bases short and J 6 bases short, with 14 bases between. The CDR3 runs to 15 residues.

This clone occurred a few times. The gene calls are TRBV5-4 and TRBJ2-7; 7 nucleotides line up with TRBD1. V shed 3 bases, J shed 0 bases, and the junction held 6 bases outside the gene matches. This CDR3 region has 15 residues. Germline values: CDR1 SGHNT, CDR2 YYREEE (reference sequence). The CDR3 DNA is TGTGCCAGCAGCTCCGACAGGGACCGCTCCTACGAGCAGTACTTC. Its translation is CASSSDRDRSYEQYF.

J is TRBJ2-5 and V is TRBV4-2, with TRBD2 matching 11 bases. V trimming: 1 base; J trimming: 3 bases; junction bases outside the gene matches: 13. This CDR3 is built from 19 residues. The germline gives CDR1 LGHNA, CDR2 YNFKEQ. CDR3 DNA: TGTGCCAGCAGCCAAGGGGGGACTAGCGGCTCTTTTCCGAAAGAGACCCAGTACTTC. It codes for CASSQGGTSGSFPKETQYF.

This chain connects TRBV7-9 to TRBJ1-4; D unclear. The CDR3 consists of 14 residues. From germline, CDR1 is SEHNR and CDR2 FQNEAQ (reference sequence). V shed 1 base and J shed 7 bases, with 10 bases lying between them. In DNA, the CDR3 is TGTGCCAGCAGCTTAGGCGGGATGGTTGAAAAACTGTTTTTT. This codes for CASSLGGMVEKLFF.

In the case of this clone: Likely a read error: the CDR3 ends without its conserved phenylalanine or tryptophan. The rearrangement links TRBV5-4 to TRBJ2-3, with a possible D match to TRBD1 (7 bases). This CDR3 comprises 15 residues. Trimming stripped 4 bases from V and 2 bases from J, with 14 bases between. Germline V gene sequence: CDR1 SGHNT, CDR2 YYREEE (reference sequence). The CDR3 DNA sequence: TGTGCCAGCAGCCCCGGCGGGACAGCCACAGATACGCAGTATGTT. This sequence encodes CASSPGGTATDTQYV.